These T cell receptor beta chains were read from a single sample in a study of T-cell reconstitution after alpha-beta-depleted transplantation in children. TCRdb re-called the PCR reads with MiXCR, one entry per CDR3 protein. The sample gives a few hundred thousand distinct CDR3 sequences, 6% to 10% of which show up once; 8.5% to 9.5% is in the top ten. This sample comprised peripheral blood, obtained 360 days after TCRalphabeta/CD19-depleted stem cell transplant. These receptors were taken from a female patient aged 2-15 years who had a stem cell transplant for Fanconi anemia, so the T cells may come from the graft donor. CDR3s include the opening cysteine and the closing phenylalanine or tryptophan. Each record gives: D gene, J gene, V gene, clone size, CDR3 DNA, CDR3 protein. A D gene is named only where the DNA matches it firmly. Clone size is given for some rows only: seen once, a few or many times, or a class if the clone is expanded.

D gene: .; J gene: TRBJ2-2; V gene: TRBV6-1; clone size: .; CDR3 DNA: TGTGCCAGCAGACAGGCCCGGGAGCTGTTTTTT; CDR3 protein: CASRQARELFF
D gene: .; J gene: TRBJ2-3; V gene: TRBV5-1; clone size: many; CDR3 DNA: TGCGCCAGCAGCTTGGACCTAGCCATAACAGATACGCAGTATTTT; CDR3 protein: CASSLDLAITDTQYF
D gene: .; J gene: TRBJ1-4; V gene: TRBV4-3; clone size: .; CDR3 DNA: TGCGCCAGCAGCCAAGATTTAAGGGTATCTGAAAAACTGTTTTTT; CDR3 protein: CASSQDLRVSEKLFF
D gene: TRBD2; J gene: TRBJ2-1; V gene: TRBV6-1; clone size: few; CDR3 DNA: TGTGCCAGCCGACGAGCGGGAGGGCCTAGGGAGCAGTTCTTC; CDR3 protein: CASRRAGGPREQFF
D gene: TRBD2; J gene: TRBJ2-1; V gene: TRBV11-2; clone size: many; CDR3 DNA: TGTGCCAGCAGCTTAGATTCGGTCACTAGCGGGACGGAGCAGTTCTTC; CDR3 protein: CASSLDSVTSGTEQFF
D gene: .; J gene: TRBJ2-3; V gene: TRBV7-9; clone size: .; CDR3 DNA: TGTGCCAGCAGCCCCCTTCCCCGGGGGGATACGCAGTATTTT; CDR3 protein: CASSPLPRGDTQYF
D gene: TRBD2; J gene: TRBJ2-1; V gene: TRBV11-2; clone size: many; CDR3 DNA: TGTGCCAGCAGCCCCGGGACTAGCGATGTGCAGTTCTTC; CDR3 protein: CASSPGTSDVQFF
D gene: .; J gene: TRBJ2-7; V gene: TRBV12-3/TRBV12-4; clone size: many; CDR3 DNA: TGTGCCAGCAGTTTAGTCCCCAGGGACGAGCAGTACTTC; CDR3 protein: CASSLVPRDEQYF
D gene: .; J gene: TRBJ1-1; V gene: TRBV4-1; clone size: many; CDR3 DNA: TGCGCCAGCAGCCAAGGGGTAATATCTAGGAACACTGAAGCTTTCTTT; CDR3 protein: CASSQGVISRNTEAFF
D gene: .; J gene: TRBJ2-1; V gene: TRBV28; clone size: many; CDR3 DNA: TGTGCCAGCAGTTTCCCGGGACTTCCCACCCCGACCCAGTTCTTC; CDR3 protein: CASSFPGLPTPTQFF
D gene: TRBD1; J gene: TRBJ1-2; V gene: TRBV7-2; clone size: few; CDR3 DNA: TGTGCCAGCACCTCCTCCTGGGGGACAGGGGACTATGGCTACACCTTC; CDR3 protein: CASTSSWGTGDYGYTF
D gene: .; J gene: TRBJ1-1; V gene: TRBV7-3; clone size: few; CDR3 DNA: TGTGCCAGCAGCCCGCACCCGGGACGGGAGAACACTGAAGCTTTCTTT; CDR3 protein: CASSPHPGRENTEAFF
D gene: TRBD1; J gene: TRBJ1-1; V gene: TRBV27; clone size: .; CDR3 DNA: TGTGCCAGCAGTTTTTTCGGACAGGGAGGAAACACTGAAGCTTTCTTT; CDR3 protein: CASSFFGQGGNTEAFF
D gene: TRBD2; J gene: TRBJ2-3; V gene: TRBV20-1; clone size: few; CDR3 DNA: TGCAGTGCTTGTCGTCGGGGGGGCGGTGATACGCAGTATTTT; CDR3 protein: CSACRRGGGDTQYF
D gene: TRBD2; J gene: TRBJ2-5; V gene: TRBV4-2; clone size: many; CDR3 DNA: TGTGCCAGCAGCCAAGTAGCGGGGGGGCAAGAGACCCAGTACTTC; CDR3 protein: CASSQVAGGQETQYF
D gene: TRBD1; J gene: TRBJ1-1; V gene: TRBV5-6; clone size: few; CDR3 DNA: TGTGCCAGCAGCTTTAAAACCGGGACAGGAAACACTGAAGCTTTCTTT; CDR3 protein: CASSFKTGTGNTEAFF
D gene: .; J gene: TRBJ2-3; V gene: TRBV7-2; clone size: many; CDR3 DNA: TGTGCCAGCAGCACCTTGGCGGCAAGCACAGATACGCAGTATTTT; CDR3 protein: CASSTLAASTDTQYF
D gene: .; J gene: TRBJ1-1; V gene: TRBV20-1; clone size: .; CDR3 DNA: TGCAGTGCTAGAGCAGGGACCAGAACTTTCTTT; CDR3 protein: CSARAGTRTFF
D gene: .; J gene: TRBJ1-2; V gene: TRBV3-1; clone size: few; CDR3 DNA: TGTGCCAGCAGCCAGGGGGGGGAAGGCTACACCTTC; CDR3 protein: CASSQGGEGYTF
D gene: .; J gene: TRBJ2-2; V gene: TRBV29-1; clone size: many; CDR3 DNA: TGCAGCGCCTTGCCCAACACCGGGGAGCTGTTTTTT; CDR3 protein: CSALPNTGELFF
D gene: .; J gene: TRBJ2-3; V gene: TRBV28; clone size: few; CDR3 DNA: TGTGCCAGCAGCCGTAGACAGGCGCTCACAGATACGCAGTATTTT; CDR3 protein: CASSRRQALTDTQYF
D gene: .; J gene: TRBJ2-4; V gene: TRBV6-5; clone size: many; CDR3 DNA: TGTGCCAGCAGTTACGAGGGCAACATTCAGTACTTC; CDR3 protein: CASSYEGNIQYF
D gene: TRBD1; J gene: TRBJ2-7; V gene: TRBV4-1; clone size: many; CDR3 DNA: TGCGCCAGCAGCGGGACAGCAGTCTCCTACGAGCAGTACTTC; CDR3 protein: CASSGTAVSYEQYF
D gene: TRBD1; J gene: TRBJ1-3; V gene: TRBV3-1; clone size: .; CDR3 DNA: TGTGCCAGCAGCGTCGGGACAGGACCTTACTCTGGAAACACCATATATTTT; CDR3 protein: CASSVGTGPYSGNTIYF
D gene: TRBD2; J gene: TRBJ2-7; V gene: TRBV7-3; clone size: many; CDR3 DNA: TGTGCCAGCAGCCAGCGAGCGGGGTACTACGAGCAGTACTTC; CDR3 protein: CASSQRAGYYEQYF
D gene: .; J gene: TRBJ2-7; V gene: TRBV20-1; clone size: many; CDR3 DNA: TGCAGTGCTGGAAAACCGGGACTTAGCTACGAGCAGTACTTC; CDR3 protein: CSAGKPGLSYEQYF
D gene: .; J gene: TRBJ2-2; V gene: TRBV2; clone size: many; CDR3 DNA: TGTGCCATTCCAAGGGCGGGCACCGGGGAGCTGTTTTTT; CDR3 protein: CAIPRAGTGELFF
D gene: TRBD2; J gene: TRBJ2-2; V gene: TRBV5-1; clone size: many; CDR3 DNA: TGCGCCAGCAGCTTGATGGGACTAAAGAACACCGGGGAGCTGTTTTTT; CDR3 protein: CASSLMGLKNTGELFF
D gene: .; J gene: TRBJ1-1; V gene: TRBV29-1; clone size: many; CDR3 DNA: TGCAGCGTTGAGAACACGAACACTGAAGCTTTCTTT; CDR3 protein: CSVENTNTEAFF
D gene: .; J gene: TRBJ2-3; V gene: TRBV3-1; clone size: few; CDR3 DNA: TGTGCCAGCAGCTTAAGGGTGGGGTCCAGCACAGATACGCAGTATTTT; CDR3 protein: CASSLRVGSSTDTQYF